Sequencing of this T cell receptor beta chain was carried out in a study of cytomegalovirus exposure and HLA in healthy donors. Study results and limitations: Researchers reported from a later analysis that most CMV-associated TCR beta chains appeared HLA-restricted.

Concerning this clone itself: The antigen remains unidentified.

Germline V gene data show CDR1 as SGHDT and CDR2 as YYEEEE. This CDR3 is built from 17 residues. PCR amplification relied on 60 Vbeta primers (plus 13 Jbeta primers). Clones were read by immunoSEQ multiplex PCR, and TCRdb kept only the in-frame ones, dropping some. The sample lists roughly 100,000 clones, around 78% occurring once. The sample consisted of PBMCs. The source of this sequence is a male donor in good health and CMV-seronegative. The chain carries TRBV5-6 and TRBJ2-5; the D gene is possibly TRBD2 (6 bases). The J call is uncertain, as TRBJ2-7 better fits the DNA end. The CDR3 reads CASSSSTRWGTLYEQYF. CDR3 DNA sequence: TGTGCCAGCAGCTCATCTACACGATGGGGGACTCTCTACGAGCAGTACTTC.